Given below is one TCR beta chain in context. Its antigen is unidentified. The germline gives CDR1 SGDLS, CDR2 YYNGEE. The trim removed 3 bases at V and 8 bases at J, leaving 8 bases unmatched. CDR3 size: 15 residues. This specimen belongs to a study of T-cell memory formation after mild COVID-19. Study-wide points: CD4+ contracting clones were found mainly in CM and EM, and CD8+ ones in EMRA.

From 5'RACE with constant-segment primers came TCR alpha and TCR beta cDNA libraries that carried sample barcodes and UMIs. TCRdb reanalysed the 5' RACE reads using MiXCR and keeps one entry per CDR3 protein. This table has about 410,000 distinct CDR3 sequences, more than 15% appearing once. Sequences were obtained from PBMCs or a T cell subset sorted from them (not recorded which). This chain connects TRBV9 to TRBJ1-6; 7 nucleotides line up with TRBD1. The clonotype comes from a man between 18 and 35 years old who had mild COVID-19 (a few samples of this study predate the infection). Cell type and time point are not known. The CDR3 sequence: CASSAETGRDSPLHF. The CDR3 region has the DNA TGTGCCAGCAGCGCCGAGACAGGGAGGGATTCACCCCTCCACTTT.